The 8 T cell receptor beta chains in this list originate from one sample, sequenced in a study of cytomegalovirus exposure and HLA in healthy donors. The PCR made use of 60 Vbeta and 13 Jbeta primers. TCRdb's copy holds only in-frame clones and misses some; the assay was immunoSEQ multiplex PCR. The sample holds around 110,000 clones, approximately 81% seen once. The sequenced material came from PBMCs. All receptors derive from a man aged 25-45 years in good health and CMV-seropositive.

The chain is built from TRBV9 and TRBJ2-1, with D perhaps TRBD2 (5 bases). The CDR3 has 14 residues. Deletions cut 3 bases from V and 5 bases from J, with 12 bases between. The germline CDR1 and CDR2 sequences are SGDLS and YYNGEE. The CDR3 bases are TGTGCCAGCAGCGACCAAATACTAGACAATGAGCAGTTCTTC. It codes for CASSDQILDNEQFF.

The table lists this clone with a count of one. The chain recombines TRBV6-1 with TRBJ2-7; 11 positions agree with TRBD1. The CDR3 has 15 residues. The V gene end was trimmed by 5 bases and the J gene end by 6 bases; junction bases not matched to a gene: 9. Germline loops: CDR1 MNHNS, CDR2 SASEGT. CDR3 region: CASSPWTGGRGEQYF. DNA of the CDR3: TGTGCCAGCAGTCCGTGGACAGGGGGCCGCGGCGAGCAGTACTTC.

CDR3 sequence: CASSVGGTASYEQYF. CDR3 sequence (DNA): TGTGCCAGCAGCGTAGGAGGAACGGCCTCCTACGAGCAGTACTTC. The rearrangement joins TRBV9 to TRBJ2-7; D is ambiguous. The germline V gene has CDR1 SGDLS and CDR2 YYNGEE. Trimming cost V 0 bases and J 0 bases, with 10 bases left between them. The CDR3 contains 15 residues.

The chain combines TRBV19 with TRBJ2-1; tentatively, D is TRBD1 (6 bases). Germline V gene sequence: CDR1 LNHDA, CDR2 SQIVND (reference sequence). The CDR3 runs 16 residues. V lost 5 bases and J lost 7, with 21 bases in between. Written as DNA, the CDR3 is TGTGCCAGTAGTCCGGTTACGAAGGGGGAAGGAAATGAGCAGTTCTTC. Protein: CASSPVTKGEGNEQFF.

The chain's CDR3 is CASSLGQGASETQYF. As DNA, the CDR3 is TGTGCCAGCAGCTTGGGTCAGGGGGCGTCAGAGACCCAGTACTTC. V and J are TRBV5-6 and TRBJ2-5; the match to TRBD1 covers 8 bases. The V and J ends lost 0 bases and 4 bases, in that order; junction bases with no gene match: 5. Germline lookup yields CDR1 SGHDT and CDR2 YYEEEE. CDR3 length equals 15 residues.

The chain carries TRBV4-3 and TRBJ1-5; D remains ambiguous. The CDR3 runs 13 residues. Germline-derived CDR1 and CDR2 are LGHNA and YSLEER. V was shortened by 0 bases and J by 8 bases, with 8 bases between the two germline ends. CDR3: CASSQDRGEPQHF. The CDR3 DNA sequence: TGCGCCAGCAGCCAAGATCGGGGAGAGCCCCAGCATTTT.

The chain recombines TRBV5-1 with TRBJ2-3; D is possibly TRBD1 (7 bases). This CDR3 is 19 amino acids long. Germline V lookup: CDR1 SGHRS, CDR2 YFSETQ. The ends were cut back, 0 bases at V and 1 base at J, with 21 bases in the middle. The CDR3 DNA reads as TGCGCCAGCAGCTTGGGTGTTGCGGCTCGGGGGACAGGCACAGATACGCAGTATTTT. Residues: CASSLGVAARGTGTDTQYF.

There are a few counts of this clone. The junction shows a germline mismatch at one end, possibly a read error. The J gene is TRBJ1-4, the V gene TRBV7-9, with TRBD1 identical over 9 bases. The CDR3 contains 17 residues. From germline, CDR1 is SEHNR and CDR2 FQNEAQ (reference sequence). Here the CDR3 reads CSSSFGQGRIRDEKLFF. The CDR3 bases are TGTTCCAGCAGCTTCGGACAGGGGCGGATTAGAGATGAAAAACTGTTTTTT.